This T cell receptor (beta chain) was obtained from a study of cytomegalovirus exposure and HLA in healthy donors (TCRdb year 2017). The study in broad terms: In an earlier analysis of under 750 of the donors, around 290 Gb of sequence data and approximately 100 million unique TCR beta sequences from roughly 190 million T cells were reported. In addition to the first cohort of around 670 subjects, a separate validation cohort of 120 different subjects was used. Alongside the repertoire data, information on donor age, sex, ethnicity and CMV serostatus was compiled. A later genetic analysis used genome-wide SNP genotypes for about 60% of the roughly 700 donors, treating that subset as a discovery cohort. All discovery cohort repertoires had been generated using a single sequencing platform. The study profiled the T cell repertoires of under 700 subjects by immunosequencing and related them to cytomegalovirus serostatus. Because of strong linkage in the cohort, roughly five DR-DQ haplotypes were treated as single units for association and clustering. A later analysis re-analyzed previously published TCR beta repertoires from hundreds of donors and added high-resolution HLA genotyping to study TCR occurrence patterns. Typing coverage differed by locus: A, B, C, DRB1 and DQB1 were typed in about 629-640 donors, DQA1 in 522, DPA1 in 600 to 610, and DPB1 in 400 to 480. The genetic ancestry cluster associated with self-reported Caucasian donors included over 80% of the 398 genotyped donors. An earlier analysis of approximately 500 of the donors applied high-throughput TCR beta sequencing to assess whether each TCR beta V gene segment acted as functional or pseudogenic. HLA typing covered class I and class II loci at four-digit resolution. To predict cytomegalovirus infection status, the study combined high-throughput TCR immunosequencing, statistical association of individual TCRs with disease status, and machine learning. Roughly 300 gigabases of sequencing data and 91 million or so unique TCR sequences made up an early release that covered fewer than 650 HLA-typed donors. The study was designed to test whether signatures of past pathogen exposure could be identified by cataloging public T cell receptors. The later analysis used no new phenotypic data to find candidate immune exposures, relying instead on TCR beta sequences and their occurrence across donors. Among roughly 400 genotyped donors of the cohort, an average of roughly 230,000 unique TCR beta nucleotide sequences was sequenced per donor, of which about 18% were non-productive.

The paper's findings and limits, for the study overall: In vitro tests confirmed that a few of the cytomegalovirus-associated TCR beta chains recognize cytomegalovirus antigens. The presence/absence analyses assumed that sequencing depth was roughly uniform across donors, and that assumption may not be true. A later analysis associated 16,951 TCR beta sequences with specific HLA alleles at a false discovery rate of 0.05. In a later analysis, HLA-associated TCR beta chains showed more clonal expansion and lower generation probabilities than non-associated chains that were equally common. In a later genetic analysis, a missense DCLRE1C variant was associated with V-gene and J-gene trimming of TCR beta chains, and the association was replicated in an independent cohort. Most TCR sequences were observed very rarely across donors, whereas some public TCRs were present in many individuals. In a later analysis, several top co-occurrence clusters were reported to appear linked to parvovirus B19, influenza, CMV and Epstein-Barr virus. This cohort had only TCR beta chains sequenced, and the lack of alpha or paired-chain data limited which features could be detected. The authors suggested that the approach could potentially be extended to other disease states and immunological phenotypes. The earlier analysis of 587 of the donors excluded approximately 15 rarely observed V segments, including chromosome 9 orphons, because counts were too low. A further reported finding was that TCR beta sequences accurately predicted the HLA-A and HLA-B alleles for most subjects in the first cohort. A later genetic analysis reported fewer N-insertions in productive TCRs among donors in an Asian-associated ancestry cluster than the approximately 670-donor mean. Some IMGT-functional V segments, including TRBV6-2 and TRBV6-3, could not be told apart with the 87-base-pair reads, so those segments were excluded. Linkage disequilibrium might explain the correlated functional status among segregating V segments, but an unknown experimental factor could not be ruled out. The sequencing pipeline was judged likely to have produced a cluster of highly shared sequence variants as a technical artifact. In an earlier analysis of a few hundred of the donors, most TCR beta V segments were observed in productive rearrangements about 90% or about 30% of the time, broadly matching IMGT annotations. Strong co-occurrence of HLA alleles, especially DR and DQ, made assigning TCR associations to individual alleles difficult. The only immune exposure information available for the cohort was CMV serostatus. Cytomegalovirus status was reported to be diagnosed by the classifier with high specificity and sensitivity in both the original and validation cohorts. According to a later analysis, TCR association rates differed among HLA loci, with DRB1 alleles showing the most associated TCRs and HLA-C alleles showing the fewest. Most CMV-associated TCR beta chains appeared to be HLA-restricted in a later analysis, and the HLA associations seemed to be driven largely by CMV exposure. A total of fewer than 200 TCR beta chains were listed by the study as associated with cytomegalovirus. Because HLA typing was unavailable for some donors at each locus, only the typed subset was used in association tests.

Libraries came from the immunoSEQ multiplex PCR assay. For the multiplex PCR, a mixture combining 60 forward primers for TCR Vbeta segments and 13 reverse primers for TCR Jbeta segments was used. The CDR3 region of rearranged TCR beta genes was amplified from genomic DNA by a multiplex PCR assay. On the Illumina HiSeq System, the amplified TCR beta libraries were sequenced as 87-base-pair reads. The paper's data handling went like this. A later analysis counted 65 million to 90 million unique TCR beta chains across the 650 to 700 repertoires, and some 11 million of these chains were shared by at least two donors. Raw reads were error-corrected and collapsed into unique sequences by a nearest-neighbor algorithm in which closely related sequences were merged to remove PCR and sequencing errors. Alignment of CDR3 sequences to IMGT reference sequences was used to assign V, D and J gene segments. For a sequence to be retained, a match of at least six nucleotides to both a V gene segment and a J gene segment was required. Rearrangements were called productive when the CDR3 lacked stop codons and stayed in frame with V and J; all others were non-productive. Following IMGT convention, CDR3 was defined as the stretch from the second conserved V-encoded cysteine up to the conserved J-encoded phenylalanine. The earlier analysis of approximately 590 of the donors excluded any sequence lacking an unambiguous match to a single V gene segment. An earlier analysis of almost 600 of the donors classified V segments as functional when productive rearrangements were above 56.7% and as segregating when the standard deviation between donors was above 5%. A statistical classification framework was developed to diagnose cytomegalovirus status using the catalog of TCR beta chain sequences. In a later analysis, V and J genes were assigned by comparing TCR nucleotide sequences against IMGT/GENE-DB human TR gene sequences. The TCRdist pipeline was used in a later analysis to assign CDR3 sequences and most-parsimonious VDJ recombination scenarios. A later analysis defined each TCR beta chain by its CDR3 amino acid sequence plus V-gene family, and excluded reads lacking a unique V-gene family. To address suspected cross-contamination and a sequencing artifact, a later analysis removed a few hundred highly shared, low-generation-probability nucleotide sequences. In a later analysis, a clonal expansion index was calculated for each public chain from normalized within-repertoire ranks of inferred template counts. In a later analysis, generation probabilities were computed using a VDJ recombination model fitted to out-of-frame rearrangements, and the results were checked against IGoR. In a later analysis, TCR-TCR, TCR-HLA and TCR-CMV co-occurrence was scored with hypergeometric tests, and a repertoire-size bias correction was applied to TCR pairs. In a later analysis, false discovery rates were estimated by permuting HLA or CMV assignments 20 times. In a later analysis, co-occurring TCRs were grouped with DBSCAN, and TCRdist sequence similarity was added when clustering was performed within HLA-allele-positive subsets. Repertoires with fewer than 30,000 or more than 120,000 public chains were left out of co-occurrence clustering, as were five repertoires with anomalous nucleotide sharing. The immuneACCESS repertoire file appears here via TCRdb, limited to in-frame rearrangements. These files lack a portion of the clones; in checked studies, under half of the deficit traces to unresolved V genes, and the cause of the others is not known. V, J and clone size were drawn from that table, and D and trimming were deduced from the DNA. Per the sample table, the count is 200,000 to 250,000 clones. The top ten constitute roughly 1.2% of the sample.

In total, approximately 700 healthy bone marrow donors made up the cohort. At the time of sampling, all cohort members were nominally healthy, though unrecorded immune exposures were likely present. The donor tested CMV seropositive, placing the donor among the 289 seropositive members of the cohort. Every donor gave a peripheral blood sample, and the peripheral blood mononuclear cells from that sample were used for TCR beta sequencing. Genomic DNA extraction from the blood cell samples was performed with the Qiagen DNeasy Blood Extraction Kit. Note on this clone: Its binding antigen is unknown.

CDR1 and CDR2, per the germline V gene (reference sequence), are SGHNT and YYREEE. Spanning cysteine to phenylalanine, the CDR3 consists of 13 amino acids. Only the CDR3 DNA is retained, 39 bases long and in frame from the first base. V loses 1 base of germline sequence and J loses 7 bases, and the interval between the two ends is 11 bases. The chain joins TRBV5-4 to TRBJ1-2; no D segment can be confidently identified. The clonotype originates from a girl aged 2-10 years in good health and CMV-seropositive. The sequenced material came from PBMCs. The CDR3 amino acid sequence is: CASSLIAGSGYTF. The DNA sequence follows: TGTGCCAGCAGCTTGATTGCCGGGAGTGGCTACACCTTC. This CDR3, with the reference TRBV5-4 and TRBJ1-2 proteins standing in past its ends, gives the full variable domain ETGVTQSPTHLIKTRGQQVTLRCSSQSGHNTVSWYQQALGQGPQFIFQYYREEENGRGNFPPRFSGLQFPNYSSELNVNALELDDSALYLCASSLIAGSGYTFGSGTRLTVV.